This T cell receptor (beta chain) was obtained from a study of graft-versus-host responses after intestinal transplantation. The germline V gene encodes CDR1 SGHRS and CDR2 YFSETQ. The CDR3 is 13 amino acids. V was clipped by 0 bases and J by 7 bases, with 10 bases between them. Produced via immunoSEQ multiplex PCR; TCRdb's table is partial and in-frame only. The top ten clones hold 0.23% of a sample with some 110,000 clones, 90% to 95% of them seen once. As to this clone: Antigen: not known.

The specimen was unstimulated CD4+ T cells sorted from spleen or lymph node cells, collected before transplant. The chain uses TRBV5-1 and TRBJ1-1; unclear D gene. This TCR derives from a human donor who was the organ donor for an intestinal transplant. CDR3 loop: CASSLELSGEAFF. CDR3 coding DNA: TGCGCCAGCAGCTTGGAGCTCTCAGGTGAAGCTTTCTTT. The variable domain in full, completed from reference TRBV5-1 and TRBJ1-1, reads KAGVTQTPRYLIKTRGQQVTLSCSPISGHRSVSWYQQTPGQGLQFLFEYFSETQRNKGNFPGRFSGRQFSNSRSEMNVSTLELGDSALYLCASSLELSGEAFFGQGTRLTVV.